Listed here are 31 T cell receptor beta chains from one sample, sequenced in a study of blood T cells in healthy people across ages. Together with a sample-barcoded 5' primer, a J-beta primer mix was included in a second PCR lasting roughly 6 to 12 cycles. One entry per CDR3 protein results from TCRdb running MiXCR on the 5' RACE reads. This sample has 650,000 to 800,000 distinct CDR3 sequences, with 40% to 65% found just once. The sample was blood. Source of these receptors: a woman aged 80 or over in good health.

This clonotype occurred many times. The rearrangement joins TRBV20-1 to TRBJ2-5; 10 bases align to TRBD2. CDR3 length: 15 amino acids. Trimming removed 4 bases from V and 0 bases from J; junction bases left unmatched: 5. Germline V gene sequence: CDR1 DFQATT, CDR2 SNEGSKA (reference sequence). CDR3 protein: CSAIGLAEYQETQYF. The CDR3 nucleotides read TGCAGTGCTATCGGACTAGCGGAGTACCAAGAGACCCAGTACTTC.

This clonotype was recorded a few times. The chain carries TRBV4-1 and TRBJ2-7, with D perhaps matching TRBD1 (6 bases). In germline, CDR1 is MGHRA, CDR2 YSYEKL. CDR3 length: 17 residues. Trimming took off 4 bases at V and 1 base at J, with 20 bases between the two ends. The CDR3 here is CASSPRHVGDNSYEQYF. CDR3 sequence (DNA): TGCGCCAGCAGCCCCAGACACGTCGGGGACAATTCCTACGAGCAGTACTTC.

This clonotype was seen many times. The chain employs TRBV6-5 and TRBJ1-6; D unresolved. Trimming pared 0 bases from V and 8 bases from J, leaving 17 bases between. CDR1 MNHEY and CDR2 SVGAGI come from the germline V gene. The CDR3 length is 17 residues. The CDR3 region is CASSYSLRWRAYSPLHF. For the CDR3, the DNA is TGTGCCAGCAGTTACTCCCTCCGATGGAGGGCCTATTCACCCCTCCACTTT.

Ten or more counts support this clonotype. The J gene is TRBJ2-7, the V gene TRBV4-1; D gene unclear. The germline V and J ends were trimmed by 3 bases and 4 bases, with 19 bases remaining between them. The CDR3 is made up of 16 amino acids. CDR1 and CDR2 (germline): MGHRA, YSYEKL. CDR3 nucleotide sequence: TGCGCCAGCAGCCAGGCAGCCAACATCAAATCGTACGAGCAGTACTTC. Translation gives CASSQAANIKSYEQYF.

Comments on this clonotype: Given a much more abundant clone one base away, this may be a read error. The J gene is TRBJ1-2, the V gene TRBV7-9, with D possibly TRBD1 on 5 matching bases. The germline V gene encodes CDR1 SEHNR and CDR2 FQNEAQ (reference sequence). The CDR3 length is 12 residues. This CDR3 is CAGSRDLDGYTF. CDR3 sequence (DNA): TGTGCCGGCAGCCGGGACCTTGACGGCTACACCTTC.

In regard to this clonotype: A much larger clone lies one base from this, so it may be a read error. The J gene is TRBJ1-1, the V gene TRBV12-3 or TRBV12-4; no clear D gene. The CDR3 totals 14 residues. CDR3 sequence: CASSLYTGITETFF. CDR3 nucleotide sequence: TGTGCCAGCAGTCTCTACACGGGGATCACTGAAACTTTCTTT.

The sample holds many counts of this clonotype. The chain is built from TRBV20-1 and TRBJ2-4, with a possible D match to TRBD1 (7 bases). Trimming pared 3 bases from V and 8 bases from J, leaving 23 bases between. Per the germline V gene, CDR1 is DFQATT and CDR2 is SNEGSKA (reference sequence). CDR3 length: 16 amino acids. In nucleotides, the CDR3 is TGCAGTGCTAGCAGGGGGGAAGGAGGTCCAAGAGACATTCAGTACTTC. Its translation is CSASRGEGGPRDIQYF.

The J gene is TRBJ2-1, the V gene TRBV20-1, with D maybe TRBD2 (5 bases). Germline CDR1 and CDR2: DFQATT and SNEGSKA (reference sequence). The CDR3 length is 15 residues. The ends were cut back, 5 bases at V and 2 bases at J, with 16 bases in the middle. The CDR3 region is CSAEGRTGTYNEQFF. The CDR3 nucleotides are TGCAGTGCTGAAGGCCGGACCGGGACCTACAATGAGCAGTTCTTC.

The chain links TRBV3-1 to TRBJ2-4; TRBD2 agrees at 7 bases. Germline CDR1 and CDR2: LGHDT and YNNKEL (reference sequence). The CDR3 consists of 17 residues. J lost 1 base, V lost 3 bases, and 9 bases had no gene match. For the CDR3, the DNA is TGTGCCAGCAGCCACGGCAGTGGGAGGGGTGCCAAAAACATTCAGTACTTC. It translates to CASSHGSGRGAKNIQYF.

This clonotype was counted only a few times. The V and J genes are TRBV12-3 or TRBV12-4 and TRBJ2-2; D is ambiguous. This CDR3 has 14 amino acids. Trimming stripped 7 bases from V and 4 bases from J, with 13 bases between. The CDR3 reads CASTRGGGTGELFF. The CDR3 region has the DNA TGTGCCAGCACAAGAGGCGGTGGCACCGGGGAGCTGTTTTTT.

The chain joins TRBV12-3 or TRBV12-4 to TRBJ1-6; D is ambiguous. The V end was cut by 5 bases, the J end by 10 bases, with 12 bases between. The CDR3 is made up of 13 amino acids. CDR3: CASSAEPLSPLHF. The CDR3 nucleotides read TGTGCCAGCAGTGCAGAGCCTTTGTCACCCCTCCACTTT.

Regarding this clonotype: A read error is likely, as this CDR3 ends without the conserved phenylalanine or tryptophan. This chain links TRBV7-2 with TRBJ1-5; D is unresolved. The CDR3 sequence is 13 residues long. CDR1 is SGHTA, CDR2 FQGNSA, per germline. The V and J ends lost 5 bases and 5 bases respectively, with 10 bases between them. The CDR3 DNA sequence: TGTGCCAGCAGCCGGGGAGAGGATCAGCCCCAGCATGTT. Residues: CASSRGEDQPQHV.

In the case of this clonotype: Germline and junction disagree at one end, which may indicate a read error. The gene calls are TRBV4-1 and TRBJ2-1; D is perhaps TRBD1 or TRBD2 (5 bases each). Per the germline V gene, CDR1 is MGHRA and CDR2 is YSYEKL. The CDR3 loop spans 16 amino acids. CDR3 coding DNA: TGCGCCAACAGCCAAGATAGACCAGGGCGGAGGAATGAGCAGTTCTTC. This codes for CANSQDRPGRRNEQFF.

As regards this clonotype: A read error is possible here, since a much larger clone lies one base away. The rearrangement links TRBV10-3 to TRBJ2-4; D gene unclear. The CDR3 covers 14 residues. Germline assignment: CDR1 ENHRY and CDR2 SYGVKD. CDR3 nucleotides: TGTGCCATCAGTGAGTCGGGTAGGGCTAACATTCGGTACTTC. Translated: CAISESGRANIRYF.

This clonotype was observed once. A much larger clone is a single base away; this may be a read error. The V and J genes are TRBV29-1 and TRBJ2-6; D tentatively fits TRBD1 or TRBD2 (5 bases each). The CDR3 sequence is 14 residues long. V was trimmed by 7 bases and J by 2 bases, leaving 12 bases between them. The V gene's germline CDR1 is SQVTM and CDR2 ANQGSEA. The CDR3 region has the DNA TGCAGCGCTCCCAGGGACCCTGGGGCCAACGTCCTGACTTTC. This gives the protein CSAPRDPGANVLTF.

On this clonotype: This clone may be a read error of a much larger clone one base away. The chain couples TRBV27 to TRBJ2-7, with a tentative D call TRBD2 (7 bases). Germline loops: CDR1 MNHEY, CDR2 SMNVEV (reference sequence). With 0 bases removed from V and 4 bases from J, the gap between germline ends came to 13 bases. CDR3 length: 15 residues. Written as DNA, the CDR3 is TGTGCCAGCAGTTTATCGGGGGGGGCAGGGTACGAGCAGTACTTC. Residues: CASSLSGGAGYEQYF.

The sample holds many counts of this clonotype. The chain combines TRBV12-3 or TRBV12-4 with TRBJ2-3; D remains unclear. V lost 0 bases, J lost 1 base, and 17 bases lay in between. This CDR3 has 18 residues. The CDR3 DNA reads TGTGCCAGCAGTTTAGCCCACGGGCTAAGTTGGGGCACAGATACGCAGTATTTT. Translation: CASSLAHGLSWGTDTQYF.

This chain links TRBV15 with TRBJ1-5, with D unclear. CDR1 is LNHNV and CDR2 is YYDKDF in the germline V gene (reference sequence). This CDR3 is built from 12 residues. Trimming took 3 bases from V and 4 from J, leaving 4 bases between them. The CDR3 coding sequence is TGTGCCACCAGCAGGGAGAATCAGCCCCAGCATTTT. Translated: CATSRENQPQHF.

This clonotype has only one observation. This sequence may be a read error, since a much larger clone differs from it by one base. V is TRBV7-9 and J is TRBJ2-4, with D possibly being TRBD2 (6 bases). The J call may be incorrect, as the DNA end agrees better with TRBJ2-7. Germline V gene lookup returns CDR1 SEHNR and CDR2 FQNEAQ (reference sequence). The CDR3 spans 18 residues. This chain's CDR3 is CVSSLASGGGISSYEQYF. The DNA for the CDR3 is TGTGTCAGCAGCTTAGCCTCCGGCGGAGGGATATCCTCCTACGAGCAGTACTTC.

This clonotype was observed a handful of times. This may be a read error, as it is one base from a much larger clone. V usage is TRBV10-3 and J usage is TRBJ2-1, with 7 bases aligning to TRBD2. The junction had 10 bases not matched to a gene; V was cut back by 11 bases and J by 0 bases. Germline V gene sequence: CDR1 ENHRY, CDR2 SYGVKD. The CDR3 is 15 residues long. The chain's CDR3 is CAGRGNAGSYNEQFF. The CDR3 nucleotides read TGTGCCGGGAGGGGCAACGCCGGCTCCTACAATGAGCAGTTCTTC.

The CDR3 region has the DNA TGCGCCAGCAGCTACGGGACCGCGCGAGATACGCAGTATTTT. Translating it yields CASSYGTARDTQYF. The chain uses TRBV5-1 and TRBJ2-3, with D perhaps matching TRBD1 or TRBD2 (5 bases each). V lost 3 bases, J lost 5 bases, and 13 bases lay in between. Germline assignment: CDR1 SGHRS and CDR2 YFSETQ. This CDR3 has 14 residues. The entire variable domain, with the rest obtained from reference TRBV5-1 and TRBJ2-3, is as follows: KAGVTQTPRYLIKTRGQQVTLSCSPISGHRSVSWYQQTPGQGLQFLFEYFSETQRNKGNFPGRFSGRQFSNSRSEMNVSTLELGDSALYLCASSYGTARDTQYFGPGTRLTVL.

The chain couples TRBV29-1 to TRBJ2-2; maybe TRBD2 (6 bases). V lost 3 bases and J lost 4, with 9 bases in between. The germline CDR1 and CDR2 sequences are SQVTM and ANQGSEA. The CDR3 covers 13 residues. The CDR3 here is CSVEGGPTGELFF. For the CDR3, the DNA is TGCAGCGTTGAGGGGGGTCCCACCGGGGAGCTGTTTTTT.

This clonotype was found many times. The V and J genes are TRBV11-2 and TRBJ2-1; TRBD1 might be the D (5 bases). Germline loops: CDR1 SGHAT, CDR2 FQNNGV. Trimming removed 8 bases from V and 15 bases from J, with 17 bases in between. The CDR3 consists of 11 residues. The CDR3 spells CASGNQGRLFF. The CDR3 region has the DNA TGTGCCAGCGGGAATCAGGGCCGGCTGTTCTTC.

Concerning this clonotype itself: This sequence may be a read error, since a much larger clone differs from it by one base. The V call is TRBV20-1, the J call TRBJ2-3, with no clear D. The V end lost 4 bases, the J end lost 2 bases, and 13 bases lay between the germline ends. CDR1 is DFQATT and CDR2 is SNEGSKA in the germline V gene (reference sequence). The length of the CDR3 is 14 residues. The CDR3 protein is CSAIRPTPTDTQYF. CDR3 nucleotide sequence: TGCAGTGCTATTCGGCCGACCCCCACAGATACGCAGTATTTT.

The genes are TRBV20-1 and TRBJ2-5; the match to TRBD2 covers 11 bases. V gave up 5 bases and J gave up 5 bases; unmatched junction bases: 13. This CDR3 region has 16 residues. From germline, CDR1 is DFQATT and CDR2 SNEGSKA (reference sequence). The CDR3 DNA reads as TGCAGTGCTTACACTAGCGGGGGAGATTTGGTGGAGACCCAGTACTTC. This gives the protein CSAYTSGGDLVETQYF.

The genes are TRBV4-1 and TRBJ2-5, with D perhaps TRBD1 (5 bases). The J call may be wrong; the DNA end is better matched by TRBJ2-7. The germline gives CDR1 MGHRA, CDR2 YSYEKL. The CDR3 runs 15 residues. CDR3 sequence: CASSQDAGPRCEQYF. The CDR3 DNA sequence: TGCGCCAGCAGCCAAGATGCAGGGCCCCGCTGCGAGCAGTACTTC.

The J gene is TRBJ1-1, the V gene TRBV5-1; D gene ambiguous. This CDR3 has 12 amino acids. CDR1 is SGHRS, CDR2 YFSETQ, per germline. Trimming stripped 7 bases from V and 1 base from J, with 8 bases between. The CDR3 reads CASGEGNTEAFF. The CDR3 DNA sequence: TGCGCCAGCGGCGAGGGGAACACTGAAGCTTTCTTT.

This clonotype was seen a handful of times. A much more abundant neighbour one base away suggests this may be a read error. V and J are TRBV5-1 and TRBJ2-3, with D unclear. Trimming left V 4 bases short and J 2 bases short, with 11 bases between. The CDR3 runs 14 residues. Germline V gene sequence: CDR1 SGHRS, CDR2 YFSETQ. The CDR3 DNA reads as TGCGCCAGCAGCGTGGGCGAATCCACAGATACGCAGTATTTT. It yields the protein CASSVGESTDTQYF.

As to this clonotype: At one of its ends the junction is not consistent with the germline gene, which may arise from a read error. The chain couples TRBV3-1 to TRBJ2-1; D is uncertain. The V gene's germline CDR1 is LGHDT and CDR2 YNNKEL (reference sequence). The length of the CDR3 is 12 residues. This chain's CDR3 is CASNQERSEQFF. The DNA of the CDR3 is TGTGCCAGCAACCAAGAGCGCAGTGAGCAGTTCTTC.

V and J are TRBV20-1 and TRBJ1-5; TRBD1 aligns across 7 bases. The CDR3 sequence is 12 residues long. The germline gives CDR1 DFQATT, CDR2 SNEGSKA (reference sequence). V trimming: 6 bases; J trimming: 7 bases; junction bases outside the gene matches: 6. CDR3 nucleotide sequence: TGCAGTGCAAACGACAGGGACCAGCCCCAGCATTTT. It is translated as CSANDRDQPQHF.

The gene calls are TRBV28 and TRBJ1-2; D remains ambiguous. The ends were cut back, 5 bases at V and 0 bases at J, with 16 bases in the middle. CDR3 length equals 16 residues. Per the germline V gene, CDR1 is MDHEN and CDR2 is SYDVKM. DNA for the CDR3: TGTGCCAGCAGTCCCCCCCCCTCGAGATCTAACTATGGCTACACCTTC. It translates to CASSPPPSRSNYGYTF.